The 18 T cell receptor beta chains below all came from one sample that was sequenced in a study of cytomegalovirus exposure and HLA in healthy donors. Vbeta (60) and Jbeta (13) primers were used in the PCR. TCRdb keeps only in-frame clones here, not all; method: immunoSEQ multiplex PCR. Of 150,000 or so clones detected, approximately 80% appear once; the ten largest clones hold roughly an eighth. The sample consisted of PBMCs. The source of these receptors is a man aged 35 to 55 in good health and CMV-seropositive.

A word on this clone: One junction end disagrees with the germline gene, perhaps due to a read error. The chain recombines TRBV6-5 with TRBJ1-4; D is uncertain. Germline loops: CDR1 MNHEY, CDR2 SVGAGI. The CDR3 length is 13 residues. The CDR3 here is CASRYSGREKLFF. For the CDR3, the DNA is TGTGCCAGCAGGTACTCGGGCAGGGAAAAACTGTTTTTT.

This sequence joins TRBV5-1 and TRBJ2-3; D gene ambiguous. This CDR3 contains 13 residues. Germline loops: CDR1 SGHRS, CDR2 YFSETQ. V was shortened by 5 bases and J by 2 bases, with 9 bases between the two germline ends. Here the CDR3 reads CASRGADTDTQYF. The CDR3 region has the DNA TGCGCCAGCAGAGGTGCGGACACAGATACGCAGTATTTT.

The V gene is TRBV9, the J gene TRBJ2-2; D uncertain. Looked up from germline, CDR1 is SGDLS and CDR2 is YYNGEE. This CDR3 has 16 residues. Trimming cost V 4 bases and J 0 bases, with 13 bases left between them. The CDR3: CASSSTPNSNTGELFF. The CDR3 DNA is TGTGCCAGCAGCAGCACGCCTAACTCGAACACCGGGGAGCTGTTTTTT.

This clone was seen a few times. The chain uses TRBV5-1 and TRBJ1-5, with a tentative D call TRBD1 (5 bases). Trimming shortened V by 4 bases and J by 7 bases, and 18 bases separated the two germline ends. The CDR3 is made up of 15 amino acids. Germline CDR1 reads SGHRS; CDR2 reads YFSETQ. The CDR3 sequence is CASSPGPGVGQPQHF. CDR3 DNA: TGCGCCAGCAGCCCTGGGCCGGGGGTCGGGCAGCCCCAGCATTTT.

The chain links TRBV19 to TRBJ2-3; D is undetermined. Trimming shortened V by 4 bases and J by 0 bases, and 11 bases separated the two germline ends. CDR3 length equals 15 residues. CDR1 and CDR2 from the germline V gene are LNHDA and SQIVND (reference sequence). CDR3 coding DNA: TGTGCCAGTAGTAGGGTTATCAGGAGCACAGATACGCAGTATTTT. Residues: CASSRVIRSTDTQYF.

This clone turned up a few times. This chain uses TRBV5-1 with TRBJ2-5; 12 bases match TRBD2. V was clipped by 5 bases and J by 1 base; unmatched bases: 3. Germline CDR1 SGHRS, CDR2 YFSETQ. This CDR3 region has 15 residues. Here the CDR3 DNA reads TGCGCCAGCAGTCTGACTAGCGGGAGCCAAGAGACCCAGTACTTC. Translation: CASSLTSGSQETQYF.

The chain joins TRBV6-1 to TRBJ1-2; D call uncertain. There are 11 residues in the CDR3. Germline assignment: CDR1 MNHNS and CDR2 SASEGT. V was cut by 4 bases and J by 3 bases, with 3 bases left in between. DNA of the CDR3: TGTGCCAGCAGTGCTTACTATGGCTACACCTTC. This encodes CASSAYYGYTF.

The rearrangement links TRBV5-8 to TRBJ2-5; D perhaps matches TRBD2 (7 bases). Germline values: CDR1 SGHTS, CDR2 YDEGEE. Trimming left V 4 bases short and J 5 bases short, with 21 bases between. This CDR3 comprises 16 residues. CDR3 nucleotides: TGTGCCAGCAGCCCGGGGGGCGTAATTGGGATGGAGACCCAGTACTTC. This translates into CASSPGGVIGMETQYF.

J is TRBJ2-1 and V is TRBV7-3; 8 bases agree with TRBD2. The CDR3 is made up of 15 amino acids. Germline CDR1 is SGHTA and CDR2 is FQGTGA. Trimming removed 1 base from V and 4 bases from J; junction bases left unmatched: 3. CDR3 sequence: CASSLMVAGYNEQFF. The CDR3 DNA reads TGTGCCAGCAGCTTAATGGTAGCGGGGTACAATGAGCAGTTCTTC.

The rearrangement links TRBV14 to TRBJ2-1, with 8 positions matching TRBD1. Germline CDR1 and CDR2: SGHDN and FVKESK. The CDR3 runs to 16 residues. The V segment lost 4 bases and the J segment 5 bases; nucleotides outside the gene matches: 10. The CDR3 coding sequence is TGTGCCAGCAGCCTACCGGCGACAGGGGCTCACAATGAGCAGTTCTTC. Protein sequence: CASSLPATGAHNEQFF.

This chain links TRBV4-1 with TRBJ1-2; the D gene is possibly TRBD1 (6 bases). Germline V gene data show CDR1 as MGHRA and CDR2 as YSYEKL. V dropped 1 base and J dropped 7 bases, with 16 bases sitting between them. CDR3 length equals 15 residues. This chain's CDR3 is CASSQGTDRLSGYTF. The CDR3 DNA follows: TGCGCCAGCAGCCAAGGTACCGACAGGCTCTCTGGCTACACCTTC.

The chain uses TRBV7-7 and TRBJ2-5, with a weak D call TRBD2 (5 bases). The CDR3 totals 15 residues. Germline CDR1 SSHAT, CDR2 FNYEAQ (reference sequence). V lost 1 base and J 5 bases, leaving 14 bases between the germline ends. The CDR3 region has the DNA TGTGCCAGCAGCTTAGGCCCTAGCCACTCCGAGACCCAGTACTTC. It yields the protein CASSLGPSHSETQYF.

This rearrangement joins TRBV4-1 to TRBJ2-4, with D hard to call. V lost 0 bases and J 1 base, leaving 13 bases between the germline ends. The CDR3 spans 17 residues. Per germline, CDR1 MGHRA and CDR2 YSYEKL. The CDR3 DNA reads TGCGCCAGCAGCCAAGAGAACGGAGAGAGGGCCAAAAACATTCAGTACTTC. Translated, it gives CASSQENGERAKNIQYF.

The V call is TRBV28, the J call TRBJ2-2; D remains ambiguous. CDR3 length equals 13 residues. Germline V gene sequence: CDR1 MDHEN, CDR2 SYDVKM. Deletions cut 2 bases from V and 5 bases from J, with 6 bases between. The CDR3 DNA is TGTGCCAGCAGTTTAAGTGCGACCGGGGAGCTGTTTTTT. Translation: CASSLSATGELFF.

This clone was recorded a few times. The chain uses TRBV6-5 and TRBJ1-6; maybe TRBD1 (6 bases). Germline loops: CDR1 MNHEY, CDR2 SVGAGI. The CDR3 length is 14 residues. Trimming stripped 2 bases from V and 7 bases from J, with 9 bases between. The CDR3 loop reads CASSYEGVNSPLHF. CDR3 coding DNA: TGTGCCAGCAGTTACGAGGGGGTAAATTCACCCCTCCACTTT.

This clone has only one observation. This chain joins TRBV6-1 and TRBJ2-3; TRBD1 matches 9 bases. CDR1 is MNHNS and CDR2 is SASEGT in the germline V gene. This CDR3 region has 16 residues. V shed 3 bases, J shed 2 bases, and the junction held 6 bases outside the gene matches. This chain's CDR3 is CASSDGDREYTDTQYF. CDR3 nucleotides: TGTGCCAGCAGTGATGGGGACAGGGAGTACACAGATACGCAGTATTTT.

The CDR3 DNA reads TGTGCCAGCAGTAGGGGGATGGGCACTGAAGCTTTCTTT. Its protein is CASSRGMGTEAFF. The chain carries TRBV6-6 and TRBJ1-1, with D possibly TRBD1 on 6 matching bases. CDR3 length: 13 residues. The V gene lost 5 bases and the J gene lost 4 bases, with 11 bases spanning the gap. Per the germline V gene, CDR1 is MNHNY and CDR2 is SVGAGI (reference sequence).

The J gene is TRBJ1-5, the V gene TRBV28; TRBD1 might be the D (5 bases). The length of the CDR3 is 18 residues. Germline V gene lookup returns CDR1 MDHEN and CDR2 SYDVKM. V dropped 2 bases and J dropped 5 bases, with 22 bases sitting between them. The CDR3 DNA is TGTGCCAGCAGTTTAGGTGCCGGACAATTAAGGACCGATCAGCCCCAGCATTTT. It translates to CASSLGAGQLRTDQPQHF.